Following are 8 T cell receptor beta chains from one sample sequenced in a study of T cell responses to AZD1222 COVID-19 vaccine listed by TCRdb under 2021. Libraries were built with the immunoSEQ multiplex PCR assay. Imported from immuneACCESS, the table was reduced by TCRdb to in-frame sequences with V and J called. These copies leave out some clones; in studies compared against another copy, an unresolved V gene accounts for under half, and the cause of the remainder is not known. This sample is represented by over 55,000 clones; 70% to 80% of them were singletons. The top ten clones comprise less than 4% of the sample. The sample's time point label, decoded: about 28 days (+/-7) after the second vaccine dose. The specimen comprised peripheral blood, sampled 28 days after the second AZD1222 dose. These receptors originate from an adult who received the AZD1222 COVID-19 vaccine.

V gene TRBV7-8 combines with J gene TRBJ1-1; D uncertain. Between the trimmed V and J ends, which lost 6 bases and 0 bases, there was a span of 17 bases. The V gene's germline CDR1 is SGHVS and CDR2 FQNEAQ. The CDR3 loop spans 16 amino acids. The CDR3 here is CASSQYLSGLNTEAFF. In nucleotides, the CDR3 is TGTGCCAGCAGTCAATACCTGTCCGGACTGAACACTGAAGCTTTCTTT.

The chain carries TRBV11-3 and TRBJ1-6, with D uncertain. Trimming removed 0 bases from V and 9 bases from J, with 6 bases in between. The germline V gene has CDR1 SGHNT and CDR2 YENEEA. The CDR3 is made up of 13 amino acids. The CDR3 coding sequence is TGTGCCAGCAGCTTAGATCGGATTTCACCCCTCCACTTT. Amino acids: CASSLDRISPLHF.

CDR3 coding DNA: TGTGCCAGCAGCTCCTTGGACTCCTCTGGAAACACCATATATTTT. Its translation is CASSSLDSSGNTIYF. V and J are TRBV11-2 and TRBJ1-3; D is ambiguous. CDR3 size: 15 residues. Germline lookup yields CDR1 SGHAT and CDR2 FQNNGV. V lost 4 bases and J lost 0, with 10 bases in between.

This clone was seen a handful of times. The gene calls are TRBV18 and TRBJ1-1; D is possibly TRBD1 (6 bases). CDR3 length: 16 residues. Germline V gives CDR1 KGHSH, CDR2 LQKENI. V was trimmed by 3 bases and J by 4 bases, leaving 18 bases between them. The CDR3 DNA reads TGTGCCAGCTCACCTAGGTCACAGGGTAGCGGCACTGAAGCTTTCTTT. Protein product: CASSPRSQGSGTEAFF.

The chain is built from TRBV3-1 (or the pseudogene TRBV3-2) and TRBJ2-1; TRBD1 might be the D (5 bases). The germline V and J ends were trimmed by 4 bases and 9 bases, with 16 bases remaining between them. Germline CDR1 is LGHDT and CDR2 is YNNKEL (reference sequence). CDR3 length: 14 residues. The CDR3: CASSPGQGQGEQFF. CDR3 coding DNA: TGTGCCAGCAGCCCGGGTCAGGGCCAAGGTGAGCAGTTCTTC.

J is TRBJ1-1 and V is TRBV5-5, with D unclear. The CDR3 totals 13 residues. CDR1 and CDR2 (germline): SGHKS, YYEKEE (reference sequence). V was clipped by 0 bases and J by 3 bases, with 6 bases between them. The CDR3 region has the DNA TGTGCCAGCAGCTTGGTGAAGGACACTGAAGCTTTCTTT. Its translation is CASSLVKDTEAFF.

The chain is built from TRBV3-1 (or the pseudogene TRBV3-2) and TRBJ1-5, with D tentatively TRBD1 (5 bases). V was pared by 0 bases and J by 10 bases, with 19 bases between. CDR1 is LGHDT and CDR2 is YNNKEL in the germline V gene (reference sequence). CDR3 length equals 16 residues. This CDR3 reads CASSQEDRAGKNPQHF. The CDR3 DNA is TGTGCCAGCAGCCAAGAAGATAGGGCAGGGAAGAACCCCCAGCATTTT.

This clone was observed a few times. The V gene is TRBV6-6, the J gene TRBJ1-5; 7 nucleotides align to TRBD1. Trimming at V came to 5 bases and at J to 4 bases, leaving 17 bases not matched to a gene. The germline CDR1 and CDR2 sequences are MNHNY and SVGAGI (reference sequence). CDR3 length equals 18 residues. CDR3 residues: CASSPRPRDSYWNQPQHF. The CDR3, as DNA: TGTGCCAGCAGTCCTAGGCCCCGGGACAGCTATTGGAATCAGCCCCAGCATTTT.